This T cell receptor (beta chain) was found in a study of cytomegalovirus exposure and HLA in healthy donors. Whole-study results and caveats: Among CMV-associated TCR beta chains, most appeared HLA-restricted in a later analysis. Prior analysis indicated that the majority of TCR beta V segments exhibited productivity approximately 87% or approximately 30% of the time.

These donors counted as nominally healthy when sampled, but unrecorded immune exposures were likely. There are 17 residues in the CDR3. Trimming cost V 1 base and J 9 bases; bases outside gene matches: 6. Per the germline V gene, CDR1 is SGHTA and CDR2 is FQGNSA. Comments on this clone: What it binds is not known.

The PCR employed 60 Vbeta primers together with 13 Jbeta primers. TCRdb keeps only in-frame clones here, not all; method: immunoSEQ multiplex PCR. The repertoire has roughly 75,000 clones, 80% to 90% of them found once; the top ten carry about 19%. The sample was PBMCs. This clonotype originated in a man in his sixties or seventies in good health and CMV-seropositive. The chain joins TRBV7-2 to TRBJ2-1; 16 bases agree with TRBD2. The CDR3, as DNA: TGTGCCAGCAGCTTAGGGGGGACTAGCGGGAGGGTTGTTGAGCAGTTCTTC. This codes for CASSLGGTSGRVVEQFF.